A single T cell receptor (beta chain) is shown here with its context. The data originate from a study of control samples from healthy donors and cancer patients. Repertoires were generated with immunoSEQ multiplex PCR, while TCRdb's copy carries only in-frame clones and drops some. The sample consists of under 150,000 clones, around 87% of them appearing once. CDR1 and CDR2 (germline): LNHDA, SQIVND (reference sequence). This CDR3 comprises 13 residues. Trimming removed 3 bases at V and 5 bases at J, with 7 bases between. V is TRBV19 and J is TRBJ1-4; D is unresolved. The receptor was isolated from a man in his 60s in good health. The sequencing sample was made of blood. CDR3: CASSIVDNEKLFF. CDR3 sequence (DNA): TGTGCCAGTAGTATCGTGGACAATGAAAAACTGTTTTTT.